What follows is one T cell receptor (beta chain) and its context. Trimming cost V 5 bases and J 11 bases, with 18 bases left between them. The CDR3 is 13 residues long. The germline V gene encodes CDR1 LNHNV and CDR2 YYDKDF (reference sequence). This sample stems from a study of blood T cell repertoires in COVID-19. Study-wide context: Samples representing acute and convalescent COVID-19 were sourced from the United States, Italy and Spain. Sources were T cells, B-cell-depleted T cells, or PBMCs; the material itself was cDNA or gDNA.

Original processing methods: Amplification of reference gene primers was used by the study to estimate nucleated cell counts. Sequencing used immunoSEQ multiplex PCR; TCRdb keeps in-frame clones, though not all of them. The DNA gave D and trimming, while V, J and clone size come from that table. The profile shows about 44,000 clones, around 90% of them singletons. This receptor was obtained from a middle-aged woman with acute or convalescent COVID-19. The chain combines TRBV15 with TRBJ1-1; tentative D call: TRBD1 (5 bases). Sequencing was performed on peripheral blood. The CDR3 DNA reads TGTGCCACCAGCTTTTATAACAGGCCTGGGGCTTTCTTT. The encoded protein is CATSFYNRPGAFF.